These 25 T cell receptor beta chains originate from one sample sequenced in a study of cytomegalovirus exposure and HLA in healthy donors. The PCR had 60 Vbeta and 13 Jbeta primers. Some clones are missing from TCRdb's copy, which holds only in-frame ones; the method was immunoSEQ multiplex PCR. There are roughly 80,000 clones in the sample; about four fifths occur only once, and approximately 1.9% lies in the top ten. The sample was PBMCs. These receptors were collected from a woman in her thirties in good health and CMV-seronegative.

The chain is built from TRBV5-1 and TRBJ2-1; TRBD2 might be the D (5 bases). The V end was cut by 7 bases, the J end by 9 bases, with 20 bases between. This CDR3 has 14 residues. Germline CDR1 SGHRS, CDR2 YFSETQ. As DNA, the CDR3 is TGCGCCAGCCGGAGGAGCGGCCCCGAAAGTGAGCAGTTCTTC. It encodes CASRRSGPESEQFF.

The CDR3 reads CASSPDRGRVGEQFF. In DNA form, the CDR3 reads TGTGCCAGCAGTCCGGACAGGGGGCGCGTCGGTGAGCAGTTCTTC. The V and J genes are TRBV28 and TRBJ2-1; 11 bases are a match to TRBD1. Germline V lookup: CDR1 MDHEN, CDR2 SYDVKM. The CDR3 is 15 amino acids. Unmatched junction bases numbered 9, after V lost 5 bases and J lost 9 bases.

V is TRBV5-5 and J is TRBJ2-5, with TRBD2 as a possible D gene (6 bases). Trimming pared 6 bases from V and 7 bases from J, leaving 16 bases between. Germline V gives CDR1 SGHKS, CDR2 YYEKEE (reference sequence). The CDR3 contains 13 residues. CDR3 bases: TGTGCCAGCACCGCGGACGGGGGTTGGACCCAGTACTTC. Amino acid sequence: CASTADGGWTQYF.

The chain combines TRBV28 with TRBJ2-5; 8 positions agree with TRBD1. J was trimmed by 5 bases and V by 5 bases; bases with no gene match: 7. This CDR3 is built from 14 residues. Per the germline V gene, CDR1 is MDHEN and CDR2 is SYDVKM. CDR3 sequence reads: CASSTPGGAETQYF. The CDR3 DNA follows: TGTGCCAGCAGTACACCAGGGGGCGCGGAGACCCAGTACTTC.

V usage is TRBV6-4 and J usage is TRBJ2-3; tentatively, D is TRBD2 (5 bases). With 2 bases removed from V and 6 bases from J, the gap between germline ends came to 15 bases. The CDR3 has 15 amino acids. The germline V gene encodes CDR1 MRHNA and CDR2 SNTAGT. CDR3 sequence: CASSDGPGGGDTQYF. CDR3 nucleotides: TGTGCCAGCAGTGACGGGCCAGGCGGAGGTGATACGCAGTATTTT.

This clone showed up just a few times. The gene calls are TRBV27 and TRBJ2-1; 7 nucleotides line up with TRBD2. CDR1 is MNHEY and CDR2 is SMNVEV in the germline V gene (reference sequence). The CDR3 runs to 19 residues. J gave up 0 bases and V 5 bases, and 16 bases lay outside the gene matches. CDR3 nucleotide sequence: TGTGCCAGCAGTCCCCCCGGGGGGAGGGATTTTTTCTCCTACAATGAGCAGTTCTTC. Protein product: CASSPPGGRDFFSYNEQFF.

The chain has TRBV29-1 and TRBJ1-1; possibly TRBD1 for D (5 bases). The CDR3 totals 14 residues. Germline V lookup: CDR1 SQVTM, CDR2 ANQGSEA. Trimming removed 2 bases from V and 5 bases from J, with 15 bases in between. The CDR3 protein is CSVEYVDGGTEAFF. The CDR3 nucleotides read TGCAGCGTTGAATATGTGGACGGGGGGACTGAAGCTTTCTTT.

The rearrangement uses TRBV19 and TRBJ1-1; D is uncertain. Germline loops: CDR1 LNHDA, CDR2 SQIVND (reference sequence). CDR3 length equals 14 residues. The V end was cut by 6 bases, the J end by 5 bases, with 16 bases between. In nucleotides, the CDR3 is TGTGCCAGTAGAGTGGTAGGAGGAGGGACTGAAGCTTTCTTT. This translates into CASRVVGGGTEAFF.

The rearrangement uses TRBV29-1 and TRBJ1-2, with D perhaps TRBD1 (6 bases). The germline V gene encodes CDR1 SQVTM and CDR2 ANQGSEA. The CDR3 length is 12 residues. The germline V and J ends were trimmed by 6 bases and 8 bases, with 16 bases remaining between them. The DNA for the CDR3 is TGCAGCGTACAAGAAGGACAGTGGGGCTACACCTTC. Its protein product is CSVQEGQWGYTF. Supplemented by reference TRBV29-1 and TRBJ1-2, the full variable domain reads SAVISQKPSRDICQRGTSLTIQCQVDSQVTMMFWYRQQPGQSLTLIATANQGSEATYESGFVIDKFPISRPNLTFSTLTVSNMSPEDSSIYLCSVQEGQWGYTFGSGTRLTVV.

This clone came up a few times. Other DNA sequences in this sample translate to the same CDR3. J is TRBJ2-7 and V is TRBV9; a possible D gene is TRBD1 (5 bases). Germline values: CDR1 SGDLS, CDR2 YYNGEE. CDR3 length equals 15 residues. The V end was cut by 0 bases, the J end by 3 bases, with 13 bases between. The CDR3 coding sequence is TGTGCCAGCAGCGTAGAGGCCGGACACAGCTACGAGCAGTACTTC. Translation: CASSVEAGHSYEQYF.

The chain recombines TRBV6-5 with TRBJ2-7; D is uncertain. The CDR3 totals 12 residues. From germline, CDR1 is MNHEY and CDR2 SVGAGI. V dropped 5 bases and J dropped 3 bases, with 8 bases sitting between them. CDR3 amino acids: CASSRYGYEQYF. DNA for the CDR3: TGTGCCAGCAGTAGATACGGCTACGAGCAGTACTTC.

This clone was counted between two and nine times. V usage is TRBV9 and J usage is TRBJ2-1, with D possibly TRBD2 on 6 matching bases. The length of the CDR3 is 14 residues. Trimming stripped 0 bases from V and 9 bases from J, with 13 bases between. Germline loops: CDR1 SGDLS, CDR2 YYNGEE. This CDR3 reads CASSVGDSTGEQFF. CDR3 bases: TGTGCCAGCAGCGTAGGGGACTCAACGGGTGAGCAGTTCTTC.

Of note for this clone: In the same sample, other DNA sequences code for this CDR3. Here the CDR3 reads CASSLEGAGAIQRETQYF. CDR3 nucleotide sequence: TGCGCCAGCAGCTTGGAAGGAGCGGGAGCTATCCAACGAGAGACCCAGTACTTC. The rearrangement links TRBV5-1 to TRBJ2-5, with 8 nucleotides matching TRBD2. This CDR3 is built from 18 residues. J was trimmed by 4 bases and V by 0 bases; bases with no gene match: 14. Germline V gene sequence: CDR1 SGHRS, CDR2 YFSETQ. Full variable domain (rest looked up from reference TRBV5-1 and TRBJ2-5): KAGVTQTPRYLIKTRGQQVTLSCSPISGHRSVSWYQQTPGQGLQFLFEYFSETQRNKGNFPGRFSGRQFSNSRSEMNVSTLELGDSALYLCASSLEGAGAIQRETQYFGPGTRLLVL.

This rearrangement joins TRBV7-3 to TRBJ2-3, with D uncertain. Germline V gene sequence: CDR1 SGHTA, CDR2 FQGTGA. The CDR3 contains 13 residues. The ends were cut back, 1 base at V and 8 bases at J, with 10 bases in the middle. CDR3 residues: CASSLSPGGTQYF. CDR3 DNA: TGTGCCAGCAGCTTAAGCCCTGGCGGTACGCAGTATTTT.

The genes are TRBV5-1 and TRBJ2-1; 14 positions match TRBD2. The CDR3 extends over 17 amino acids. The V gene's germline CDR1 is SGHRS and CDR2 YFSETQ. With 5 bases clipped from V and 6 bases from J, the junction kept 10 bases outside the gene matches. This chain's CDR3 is CASSSRLAGGPGNEQFF. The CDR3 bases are TGCGCCAGCAGTTCTAGACTAGCGGGAGGGCCGGGCAATGAGCAGTTCTTC.

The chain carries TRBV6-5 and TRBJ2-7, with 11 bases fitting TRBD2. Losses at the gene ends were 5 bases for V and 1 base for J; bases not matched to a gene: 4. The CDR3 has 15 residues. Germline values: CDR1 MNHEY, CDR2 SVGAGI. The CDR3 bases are TGTGCCAGCAGTCGGACTAGCGGGTCTTCCTACGAGCAGTACTTC. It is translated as CASSRTSGSSYEQYF.

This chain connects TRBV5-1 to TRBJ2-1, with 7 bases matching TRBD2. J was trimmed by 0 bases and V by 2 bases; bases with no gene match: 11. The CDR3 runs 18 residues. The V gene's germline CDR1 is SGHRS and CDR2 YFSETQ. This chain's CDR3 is CASSFAGVRAVSYNEQFF. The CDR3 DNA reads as TGCGCCAGCAGCTTTGCGGGAGTACGCGCCGTCTCCTACAATGAGCAGTTCTTC. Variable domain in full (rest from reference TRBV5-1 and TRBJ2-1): KAGVTQTPRYLIKTRGQQVTLSCSPISGHRSVSWYQQTPGQGLQFLFEYFSETQRNKGNFPGRFSGRQFSNSRSEMNVSTLELGDSALYLCASSFAGVRAVSYNEQFFGPGTRLTVL.

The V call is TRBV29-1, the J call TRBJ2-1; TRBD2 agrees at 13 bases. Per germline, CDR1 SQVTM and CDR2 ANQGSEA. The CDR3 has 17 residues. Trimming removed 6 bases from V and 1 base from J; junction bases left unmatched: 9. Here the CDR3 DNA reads TGCAGCGTGGAGGGACTAGCGGGAAAATCTTCCTACAATGAGCAGTTCTTC. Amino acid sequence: CSVEGLAGKSSYNEQFF.

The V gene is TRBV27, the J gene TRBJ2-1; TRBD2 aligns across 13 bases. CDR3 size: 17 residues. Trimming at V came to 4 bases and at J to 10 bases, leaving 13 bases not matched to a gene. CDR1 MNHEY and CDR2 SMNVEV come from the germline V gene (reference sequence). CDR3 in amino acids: CASSSLRTSGSGGEQFF. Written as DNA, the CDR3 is TGTGCCAGCAGTTCCCTTAGGACTAGCGGGAGTGGCGGGGAGCAGTTCTTC.

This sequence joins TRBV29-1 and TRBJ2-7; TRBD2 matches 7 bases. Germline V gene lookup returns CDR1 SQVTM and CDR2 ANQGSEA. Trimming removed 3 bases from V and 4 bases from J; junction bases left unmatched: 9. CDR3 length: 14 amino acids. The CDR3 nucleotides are TGCAGCGTTGATAGCGGGCTCGGTAGGTACGAGCAGTACTTC. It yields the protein CSVDSGLGRYEQYF.

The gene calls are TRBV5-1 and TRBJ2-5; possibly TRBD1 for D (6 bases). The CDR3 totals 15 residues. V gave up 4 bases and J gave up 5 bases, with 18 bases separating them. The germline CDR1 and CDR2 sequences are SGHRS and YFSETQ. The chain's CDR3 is CASSGQQGSAETQYF. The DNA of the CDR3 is TGCGCCAGCAGCGGACAGCAGGGGTCGGCGGAGACCCAGTACTTC.

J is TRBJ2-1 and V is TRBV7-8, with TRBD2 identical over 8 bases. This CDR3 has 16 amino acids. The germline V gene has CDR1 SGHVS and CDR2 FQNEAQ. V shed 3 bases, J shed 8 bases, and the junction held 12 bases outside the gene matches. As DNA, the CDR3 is TGTGCCAGCAGCTTCTCTGAGCTAGCGGGTGTGGATGAGCAGTTCTTC. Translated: CASSFSELAGVDEQFF.

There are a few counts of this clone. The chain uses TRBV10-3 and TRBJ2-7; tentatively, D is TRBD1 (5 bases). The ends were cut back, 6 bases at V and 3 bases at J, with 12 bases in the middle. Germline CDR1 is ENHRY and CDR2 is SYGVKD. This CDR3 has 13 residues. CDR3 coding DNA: TGTGCCATCAGGCCCTCGGACAACTACGAGCAGTACTTC. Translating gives CAIRPSDNYEQYF.

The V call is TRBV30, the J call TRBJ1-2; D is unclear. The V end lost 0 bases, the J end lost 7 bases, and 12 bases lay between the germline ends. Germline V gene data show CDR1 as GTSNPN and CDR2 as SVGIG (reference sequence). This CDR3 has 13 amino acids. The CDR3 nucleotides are TGTGCCTGGAGTGTACCAGGCGATCGTGGCTACACCTTC. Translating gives CAWSVPGDRGYTF.

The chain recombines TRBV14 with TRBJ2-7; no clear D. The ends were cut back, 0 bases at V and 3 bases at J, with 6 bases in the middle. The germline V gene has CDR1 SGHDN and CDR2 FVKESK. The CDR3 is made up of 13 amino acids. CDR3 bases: TGTGCCAGCAGCCAAGACAGACTCTACGAGCAGTACTTC. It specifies CASSQDRLYEQYF.